This T cell receptor (beta chain) came from a study of T-cell memory formation after mild COVID-19 (dated by TCRdb to the early 2020s). In the study overall: TCR sequence clusters from the two donors were found to be largely donor specific. In a couple of donors, T-cell clones that expanded and contracted after mild COVID-19 were followed by sequencing TCRalpha and TCRbeta repertoires longitudinally. Two young, previously healthy adult volunteers, one female and one male, were included in the cohort.

This clonotype was seen a handful of times. No cognate antigen has been identified for it. Base qualities are not at hand, and no much larger clone is one base apart. PBMCs were isolated by Ficoll-Paque density gradient centrifugation. Sequenced using an Illumina NovaSeq 6000. Using 5'RACE with constant-segment primers, TCRalpha and TCRbeta cDNA libraries were constructed, with sample barcodes and unique molecular identifiers added in the process. RNA was extracted from every sample with Trizol reagent. Amplification of the libraries took two PCR steps, and the second step added a second sample barcode plus Illumina TruSeq adapters. Libraries were sequenced on an Illumina NovaSeq with 2 x 150 bp paired-end reads. The original pipeline was this. The reads were demultiplexed and collapsed into UMI-guided consensus sequences using migec v1.2.7. Using mixcr v2.1.11, UMI consensuses were aligned to TRA and TRB V and J templates and then assembled into clonotypes. Expanded or contracted clonotypes were those called significant by both edgeR and NoisET, with noise models trained on biological replicates. For edgeR calls, a false discovery rate-adjusted p below 0.01 and a log2 fold-change threshold of 1 were applied. As an exploratory analysis of dynamics, max-normalized trajectories of the 1000 most abundant clonotypes were examined with PCA combined with hierarchical clustering. Separately sequenced CD4+ and CD8+ repertoires were used to assign a CD4 or CD8 phenotype to each responding clone. TCRdb trimmed the raw reads at Q25, called clones with MiXCR and kept productive beta chains. Entries are consolidated by CDR3 protein sequence, retaining the most common genes and DNA. The V and J calls and clone size are TCRdb's, not the authors'. The sample table contains some 200,000 distinct CDR3 sequences; only one count was recorded for more than 8% of them. Around 3.3% of the sample is held by the ten biggest clonotypes.

Trimming accounts for 4 bases at V and 2 bases at J, while the number of junction bases matched to no gene is 4. Including the terminal cysteine and phenylalanine, the CDR3 comprises 15 residues. Only CDR3 DNA remains: 45 bases, in frame from the first base. CDR1 and CDR2, looked up from the germline V gene, are SGDLS and YYNGEE. Overall study results and their limits: SARS-CoV-2 specificity of the second-wave clones peaking on day 37 was not confirmed. The study covered only a couple of mild cases, and larger cohorts including severe cases with pre-infection samples were considered necessary. Contracting CD4+ clones appeared mostly in the CM and EM memory subsets, whereas CD8+ clones were enriched in EMRA. Clones contracting from day 15 to 85 had balanced CD4/CD8 phenotypes, while a second wave expanding from day 15 to 37 was biased towards CD4+. Some responding clones were detected in pre-infection memory, suggesting pre-existing cross-reactive memory T cells joined the SARS-CoV-2 response.

The sample was PBMCs or a T cell subset sorted from them (not recorded which). The sequence joins TRBV9 to TRBJ2-1; the central 9 bases match TRBD1. This TCR came from a man aged 18 to 35 who had mild COVID-19 (a few samples of this study predate the infection). The sample titles of this study are shuffled in the database, so cell type and time point are left out; the donor was told from shared clones. CDR3 protein: CASSWTGETYNEQFF. The DNA reads as follows: TGTGCCAGCAGCTGGACAGGGGAGACCTACAATGAGCAGTTCTTC.